This T cell receptor (beta chain) stems from a study of cytomegalovirus exposure and HLA in healthy donors. Looking at the study overall: Approximately 200 million T cells yielded approximately 110 million unique TCR beta sequences in earlier analysis.

The CDR3 has 15 amino acids. Germline CDR1 MNHNS, CDR2 SASEGT. V lost 1 base and J lost 4; bases outside the gene matches: 6. PCR employed 60 Vbeta and 13 Jbeta primers. TCRdb keeps only in-frame clones here, not all; method: immunoSEQ multiplex PCR. In the table there are fewer than 200,000 clones, about 78% of which are singletons. In the case of this clone: Its antigen is unknown.

General observations from the study: V segments that were indistinguishable, TRBV6-2 and TRBV6-3 among them, were omitted from analysis. TCR association rates varied by HLA locus in a later analysis, with DRB1 highest and HLA-C lowest.

The clonotype comes from a man in his 60s in good health and CMV-seronegative. Sequencing used PBMCs. This chain joins TRBV6-1 and TRBJ2-5; 7 nucleotides line up with TRBD1. The CDR3 reads CASSEGRQGIETQYF. The CDR3 DNA sequence: TGTGCCAGCAGTGAAGGCAGACAGGGAATAGAGACCCAGTACTTC.